This TCR beta chain was observed in a study of cytomegalovirus exposure and HLA in healthy donors. The donors were part of the roughly 120-subject validation cohort, which stood apart from the roughly 700-subject first cohort. Germline lookup yields CDR1 SEHNR and CDR2 FQNEAQ (reference sequence). The V segment lost 3 bases and the J segment 5 bases; nucleotides outside the gene matches: 7. The CDR3 covers 15 residues. To note about this clone: The antigen is undetermined.

General study results and limits: The finding came from a later analysis; first-cohort TCR clusters tended to co-occur in the 90 to 150 validation repertoires. The study labeled 180 or so TCR beta chains cytomegalovirus-associated. It was reportedly the case that the classifier diagnosed cytomegalovirus status with high specificity and sensitivity.

The table came from immunoSEQ multiplex PCR; TCRdb's copy has only in-frame clones and leaves some out. Here the sample spans fewer than 90,000 clones, around 94% being singletons. The chain employs TRBV7-9 and TRBJ1-2; 9 bases fit TRBD1. The TCR comes from a woman aged 18 to 35 in good health and CMV-seropositive. The sequencing sample was made of PBMCs. The CDR3 sequence is CASSFRDREGYGYTF. For the CDR3, the DNA is TGTGCCAGCAGCTTCCGGGACAGGGAAGGATATGGCTACACCTTC.